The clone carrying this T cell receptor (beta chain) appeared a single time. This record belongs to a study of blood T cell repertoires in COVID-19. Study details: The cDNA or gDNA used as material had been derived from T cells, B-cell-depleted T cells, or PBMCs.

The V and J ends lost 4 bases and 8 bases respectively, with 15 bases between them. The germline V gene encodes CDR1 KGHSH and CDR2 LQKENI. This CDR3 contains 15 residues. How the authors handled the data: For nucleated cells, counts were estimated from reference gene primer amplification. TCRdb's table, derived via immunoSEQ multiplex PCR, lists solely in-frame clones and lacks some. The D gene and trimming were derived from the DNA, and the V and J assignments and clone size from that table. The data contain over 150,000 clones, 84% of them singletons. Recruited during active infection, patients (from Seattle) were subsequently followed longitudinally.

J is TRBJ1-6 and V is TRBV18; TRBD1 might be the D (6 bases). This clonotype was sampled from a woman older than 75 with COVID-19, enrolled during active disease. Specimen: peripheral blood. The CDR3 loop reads CASSLEQGGDSPLHF. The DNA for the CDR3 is TGTGCCAGCTCACTGGAACAGGGTGGGGATTCACCCCTCCACTTT.